The rows below give T cell receptor beta chains drawn from one sample of a study of T cell repertoires in cytomegalovirus infection. TCRdb re-analysed the reads in MiXCR, keeping a single row per CDR3 protein. The table includes around 280,000 distinct CDR3 sequences, about 9.2% detected once. Source material: PBMCs. Source of these receptors: a human donor in good health (CMV status not recorded). Some clones in this sample may be carry-over from other donors' samples. The CDR3 runs from the conserved cysteine through the conserved F or W. A D gene is named only where the DNA matches it firmly. Each size is how often the clone was seen (once, few, many) or a class if it is expanded.

many TRBD1 TRBJ1-2 TRBV7-2 TGTGCCAGCAGCTTTGGGGACAGGAATTATGGCTACACCTTC CASSFGDRNYGYTF
many NA TRBJ2-1 TRBV5-1 TGCGCCAGCAGAGGAGGAGTGCCGTCCTACAATGAGCAGTTCTTC CASRGGVPSYNEQFF
many TRBD2 TRBJ2-3 TRBV20-1 TGCAGTGCCCTAAGCGGGGTTAGCACAGATACGCAGTATTTT CSALSGVSTDTQYF
many NA TRBJ1-1 TRBV7-2 TGTGCCAGCAGCCCTGGGTCTTTGAACACTGAAGCTTTCTTT CASSPGSLNTEAFF
few TRBD1 TRBJ2-7 TRBV5-1 TGCGCCAGCAGCCGCGATCCCGGGACAGGGAACGAGCAGTACTTC CASSRDPGTGNEQYF
many NA TRBJ1-5 TRBV5-1 TGCGCCAGCAGCTTGGAAGGCTGGAGCAATCAGCCCCAGCATTTT CASSLEGWSNQPQHF
many NA TRBJ2-7 TRBV7-2 TGTGCCAGCAGCTTAGGAGGACTCACCTACGAGCAGTACTTC CASSLGGLTYEQYF
many TRBD2 TRBJ2-5 TRBV20-1 TGCAGTGCTGCACAAAAACGACTAGCGGGGAAAGAGACCCAGTACTTC CSAAQKRLAGKETQYF
many NA TRBJ2-1 TRBV7-9 TGTGCCAGCAGCGCGACAGGGAGGGAAAGAAATGAGCAGTTCTTC CASSATGRERNEQFF
many TRBD1 TRBJ2-5 TRBV11-2 TGTGCCAGCAGCCCCTGGACAGGGGAGTCGGAGACCCAGTACTTC CASSPWTGESETQYF
few TRBD1 TRBJ1-1 TRBV6-1 TGTGCCAGCACTCCAGGGCAGGGGGTAACTGAAGCTTTCTTT CASTPGQGVTEAFF
many NA TRBJ2-2 TRBV7-8 TGTGCCAGCAGATCCACCGGGGTCTCTCGTGGGGAGCTGTTTTTT CASRSTGVSRGELFF
many NA TRBJ2-3 TRBV11-2 TGTGCCAGCAGCTCCCCCCGACAGGGCGGGGGGACAGATACGCAGTATTTT CASSSPRQGGGTDTQYF